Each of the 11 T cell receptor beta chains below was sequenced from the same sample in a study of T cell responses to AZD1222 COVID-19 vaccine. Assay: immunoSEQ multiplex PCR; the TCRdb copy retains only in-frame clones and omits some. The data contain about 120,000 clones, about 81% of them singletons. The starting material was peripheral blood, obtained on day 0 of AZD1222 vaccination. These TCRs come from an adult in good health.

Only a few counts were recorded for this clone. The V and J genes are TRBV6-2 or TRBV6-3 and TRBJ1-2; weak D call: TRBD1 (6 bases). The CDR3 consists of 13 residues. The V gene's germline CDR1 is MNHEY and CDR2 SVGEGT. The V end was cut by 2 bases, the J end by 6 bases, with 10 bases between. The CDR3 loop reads CASSYRTVNGYTF. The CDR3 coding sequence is TGTGCCAGCAGTTACCGGACAGTGAATGGCTACACCTTC.

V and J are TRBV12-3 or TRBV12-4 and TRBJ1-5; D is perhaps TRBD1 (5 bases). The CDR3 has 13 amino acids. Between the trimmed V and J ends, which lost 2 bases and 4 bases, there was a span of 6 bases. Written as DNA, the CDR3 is TGTGCCAGCAGTTTACAGGGTAATCAGCCCCAGCATTTT. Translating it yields CASSLQGNQPQHF.

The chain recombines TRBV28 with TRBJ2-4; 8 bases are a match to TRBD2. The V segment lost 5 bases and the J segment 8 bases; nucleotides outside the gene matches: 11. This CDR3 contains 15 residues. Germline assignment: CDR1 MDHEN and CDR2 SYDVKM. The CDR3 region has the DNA TGTGCCAGCAGTGGAGCCGGGGGGGCCTTGGACATTCAGTACTTC. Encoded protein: CASSGAGGALDIQYF.

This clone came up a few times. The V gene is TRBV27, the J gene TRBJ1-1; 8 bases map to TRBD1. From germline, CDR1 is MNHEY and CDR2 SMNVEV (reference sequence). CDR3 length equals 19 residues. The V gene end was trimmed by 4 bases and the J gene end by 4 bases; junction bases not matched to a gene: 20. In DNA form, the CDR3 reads TGTGCCAGCAGTTCAGCCGGGAAGCGACAGGGGATCAGGGTCACTGAAGCTTTCTTT. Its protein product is CASSSAGKRQGIRVTEAFF.

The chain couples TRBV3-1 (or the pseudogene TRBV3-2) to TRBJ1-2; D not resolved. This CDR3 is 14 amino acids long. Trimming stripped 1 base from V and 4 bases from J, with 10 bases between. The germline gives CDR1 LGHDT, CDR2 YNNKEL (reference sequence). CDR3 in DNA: TGTGCCAGCAGCCAAGTCGGGGTAATCTATGGCTACACCTTC. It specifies CASSQVGVIYGYTF.

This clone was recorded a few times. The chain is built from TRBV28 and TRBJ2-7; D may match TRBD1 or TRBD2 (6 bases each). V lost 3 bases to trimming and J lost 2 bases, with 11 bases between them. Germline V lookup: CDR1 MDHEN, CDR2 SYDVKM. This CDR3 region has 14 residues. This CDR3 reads CASSLGGTTYEQYF. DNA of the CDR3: TGTGCCAGCAGTTTGGGCGGGACAACCTACGAGCAGTACTTC. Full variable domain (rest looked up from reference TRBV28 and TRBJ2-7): DVKVTQSSRYLVKRTGEKVFLECVQDMDHENMFWYRQDPGLGLRLIYFSYDVKMKEKGDIPEGYSVSREKKERFSLILESASTNQTSMYLCASSLGGTTYEQYFGPGTRLTVT.

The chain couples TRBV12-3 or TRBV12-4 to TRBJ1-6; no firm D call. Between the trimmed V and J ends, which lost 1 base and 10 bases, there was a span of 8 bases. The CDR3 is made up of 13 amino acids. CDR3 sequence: CASSLVRESPLHF. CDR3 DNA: TGTGCCAGCAGTTTAGTGAGGGAATCACCCCTCCACTTT.

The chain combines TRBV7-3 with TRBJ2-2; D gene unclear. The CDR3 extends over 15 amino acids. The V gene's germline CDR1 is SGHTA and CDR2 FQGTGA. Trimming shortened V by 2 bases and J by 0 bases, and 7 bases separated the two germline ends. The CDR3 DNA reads TGTGCCAGCAGCTTAGAGCCTACGAACACCGGGGAGCTGTTTTTT. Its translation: CASSLEPTNTGELFF.

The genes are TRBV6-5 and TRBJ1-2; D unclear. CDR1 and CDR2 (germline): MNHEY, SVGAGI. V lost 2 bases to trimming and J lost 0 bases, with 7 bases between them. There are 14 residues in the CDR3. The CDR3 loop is CASSYVGANYGYTF. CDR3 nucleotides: TGTGCCAGCAGTTACGTGGGAGCTAACTATGGCTACACCTTC.

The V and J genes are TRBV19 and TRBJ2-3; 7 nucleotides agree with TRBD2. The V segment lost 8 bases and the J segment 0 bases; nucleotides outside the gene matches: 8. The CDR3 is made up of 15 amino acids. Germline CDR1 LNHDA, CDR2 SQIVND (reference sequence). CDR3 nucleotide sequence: TGTGCCAGTGGTGCTAGCGGCCTAAGCACAGATACGCAGTATTTT. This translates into CASGASGLSTDTQYF.

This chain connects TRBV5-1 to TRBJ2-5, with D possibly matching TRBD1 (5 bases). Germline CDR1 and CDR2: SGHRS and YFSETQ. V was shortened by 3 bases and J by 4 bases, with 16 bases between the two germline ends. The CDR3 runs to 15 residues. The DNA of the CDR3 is TGCGCCAGCAGCTCCATCGGACCTAGGGGAGAGACCCAGTACTTC. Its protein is CASSSIGPRGETQYF.